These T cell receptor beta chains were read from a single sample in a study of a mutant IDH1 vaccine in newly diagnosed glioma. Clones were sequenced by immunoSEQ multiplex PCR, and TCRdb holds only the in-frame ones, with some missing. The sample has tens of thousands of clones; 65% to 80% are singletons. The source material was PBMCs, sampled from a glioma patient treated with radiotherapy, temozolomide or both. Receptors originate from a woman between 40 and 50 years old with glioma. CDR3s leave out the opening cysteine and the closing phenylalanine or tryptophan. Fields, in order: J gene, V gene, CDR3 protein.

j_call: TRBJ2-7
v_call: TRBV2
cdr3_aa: AGLGTGDEQY

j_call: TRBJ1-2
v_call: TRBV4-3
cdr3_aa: ASSQVGGLLWANYGYT

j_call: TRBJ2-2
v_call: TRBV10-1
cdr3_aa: ASSVSGGELF

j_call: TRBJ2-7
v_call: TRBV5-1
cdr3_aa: ASSPLTGTYEQY

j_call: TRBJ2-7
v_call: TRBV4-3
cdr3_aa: ASSQLPWGDYEQY

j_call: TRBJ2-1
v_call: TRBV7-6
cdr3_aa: ASSLGKGPYNEQF

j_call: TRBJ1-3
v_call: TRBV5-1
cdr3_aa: ASSNDGGGNTIY

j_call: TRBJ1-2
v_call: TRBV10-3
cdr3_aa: AISESRQGASNGYT

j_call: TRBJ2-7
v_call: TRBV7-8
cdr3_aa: ASSLADYYEQY

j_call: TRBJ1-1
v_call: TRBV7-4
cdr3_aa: ASSHRTVNTEAF

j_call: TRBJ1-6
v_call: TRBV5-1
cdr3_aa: ASSLEGTPALH

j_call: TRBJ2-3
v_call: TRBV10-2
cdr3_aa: ASRETGRSADTQY

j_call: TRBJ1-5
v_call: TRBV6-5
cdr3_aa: ASMGGSNQPQH

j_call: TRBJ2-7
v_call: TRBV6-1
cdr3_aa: ASTSWTGVYEQY

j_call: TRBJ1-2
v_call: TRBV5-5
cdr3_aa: ASSPKDTDNYGYT

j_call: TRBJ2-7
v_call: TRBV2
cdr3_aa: ASSEGSGGTYEQY

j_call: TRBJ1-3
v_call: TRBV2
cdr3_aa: ASRSPGPSGNTIY

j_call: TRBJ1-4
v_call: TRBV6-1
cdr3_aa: ASSVRVATNEKLF

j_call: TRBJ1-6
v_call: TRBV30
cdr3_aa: AWSTRYGSPLH

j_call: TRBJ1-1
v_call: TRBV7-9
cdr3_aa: ASSLEGYAEAF

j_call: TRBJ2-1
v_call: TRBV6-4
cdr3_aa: ASSDSNSHPRDEQF

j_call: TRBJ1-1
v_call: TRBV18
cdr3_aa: ASSPQTGATEAF

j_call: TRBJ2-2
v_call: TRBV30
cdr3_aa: ALDSLNTGELF

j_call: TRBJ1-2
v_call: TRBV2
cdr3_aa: ASSEVGRPSYGYT

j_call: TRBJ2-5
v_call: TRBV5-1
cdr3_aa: ASSFNERETQY

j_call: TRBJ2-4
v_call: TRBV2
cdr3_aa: ASRRGTARAKNIQY

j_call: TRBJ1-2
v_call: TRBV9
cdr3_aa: ASSVAAQGVSGYT

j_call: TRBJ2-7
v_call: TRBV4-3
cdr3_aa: ASSQATGSDEQY

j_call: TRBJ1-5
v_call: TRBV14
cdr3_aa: ASSLYRGQPQH